A single sample is the source of the 27 T cell receptor beta chains below, sequenced in a study of immune heterogeneity within non-small cell lung tumors. Per sample, roughly 600 ng of bulk tumor genomic DNA was the template used. Spaced far apart, several biopsies were taken from each primary tumor during surgery. Patients underwent curative surgery for non-small cell lung cancer (untreated and newly diagnosed). TCR beta CDR3 was amplified by multiplex PCR using 32 V and 13 J primers. Via MiXCR, TCRdb re-called the multiplex PCR reads, giving one row per CDR3 protein. The repertoire holds fewer than 15,000 distinct CDR3 sequences, with about 20% as singletons. The sequenced sample consisted of lung tumor tissue. The receptors were sampled from a man aged 55 to 70 with non-small cell lung cancer.

This clonotype is labeled medium-sized. This chain links TRBV25-1 with TRBJ2-2; D may correspond to TRBD1 or TRBD2 (6 bases each). There are 18 residues in the CDR3. Trimming pared 1 base from V and 4 bases from J, leaving 19 bases between. Germline-derived CDR1 and CDR2 are MGHDK and SYGVNS. The CDR3 nucleotides read TGTGCCAGCAGTGAATGGTCTGGCGGGGACACCATCACCGGGGAGCTGTTTTTT. Encoded protein: CASSEWSGGDTITGELFF.

This clonotype was seen only a few times. The chain joins TRBV9 to TRBJ2-3; D is unresolved. Germline CDR1 reads SGDLS; CDR2 reads YYNGEE. V was cut by 0 bases and J by 4 bases, with 6 bases left in between. The CDR3 is made up of 13 amino acids. CDR3 coding DNA: TGTGCCAGCAGCGTAGACCAGCCAGATACGCAGTATTTT. It is translated as CASSVDQPDTQYF.

The rearrangement links TRBV7-8 to TRBJ1-1, with 7 bases identical to TRBD1. Germline values: CDR1 SGHVS, CDR2 FQNEAQ. With 5 bases clipped from V and 4 bases from J, the junction kept 7 bases outside the gene matches. This CDR3 has 14 amino acids. The CDR3 sequence: CASSPRTGITEAFF. CDR3 sequence (DNA): TGTGCCAGCAGCCCCCGGACAGGAATCACTGAAGCTTTCTTT.

By share, this clonotype counts as medium-sized. The chain links TRBV6-1 to TRBJ1-2; D gene unclear. CDR3 size: 14 residues. V dropped 6 bases and J dropped 4 bases, with 15 bases sitting between them. CDR1 and CDR2 from the germline V gene are MNHNS and SASEGT. As DNA, the CDR3 is TGTGCCAGCAGCCATAGCAACAGAGCCTATGGCTACACCTTC. Protein: CASSHSNRAYGYTF.

This clonotype rates as medium-sized. V and J are TRBV12-3 or TRBV12-4 and TRBJ2-1; possible D gene TRBD2, 6 bases. The CDR3 totals 15 residues. Trimming pared 5 bases from V and 2 bases from J, leaving 13 bases between. The CDR3 coding sequence is TGTGCCAGCAGTCCGGCCGCGGGACCCTACAATGAGCAGTTCTTC. Translation gives CASSPAAGPYNEQFF.

By frequency in the sample, this clonotype is medium-sized. This chain uses TRBV6-6 with TRBJ1-5; D is possibly TRBD1 (5 bases). This CDR3 is 19 amino acids long. V was clipped by 2 bases and J by 0 bases, with 20 bases between them. CDR1 is MNHNY and CDR2 is SVGAGI in the germline V gene (reference sequence). The CDR3 bases are TGTGCCAGCAGTTACCCTGGGGGTTATGGGATTTTTAGCAATCAGCCCCAGCATTTT. Encoded protein: CASSYPGGYGIFSNQPQHF.

In its sample, this clonotype is medium-sized. The chain links TRBV6-1 to TRBJ1-4; D remains ambiguous. The CDR3 sequence is 13 residues long. The germline V and J ends were trimmed by 4 bases and 0 bases, with 3 bases remaining between them. CDR1 is MNHNS and CDR2 is SASEGT in the germline V gene. The DNA for the CDR3 is TGTGCCAGCAGTGTTGCAACTAATGAAAAACTGTTTTTT. Amino acids: CASSVATNEKLFF.

The V and J genes are TRBV29-1 and TRBJ2-7, with TRBD2 as a possible D gene (5 bases). This CDR3 has 13 residues. With 4 bases removed from V and 2 bases from J, the gap between germline ends came to 12 bases. The germline V gene encodes CDR1 SQVTM and CDR2 ANQGSEA. CDR3 nucleotides: TGCAGCGTTGTGGGGAAAGCGGCCTACGAGCAGTACTTC. Translated, it gives CSVVGKAAYEQYF.

This clonotype is classed as medium-sized. V is TRBV12-3 or TRBV12-4 and J is TRBJ2-1, with D tentatively TRBD2 (6 bases). The length of the CDR3 is 14 residues. Between the trimmed V and J ends, which lost 5 bases and 7 bases, there was a span of 15 bases. The CDR3 bases are TGTGCCAGCAGTCACGGAGGGCCCACTAATGAGCAGTTCTTC. Residues: CASSHGGPTNEQFF.

This clonotype was found a few times. The J gene is TRBJ2-6, the V gene TRBV20-1; D gene ambiguous. With 1 base removed from V and 1 base from J, the gap between germline ends came to 2 bases. Looked up from germline, CDR1 is DFQATT and CDR2 is SNEGSKA (reference sequence). The CDR3 loop spans 13 amino acids. This CDR3 reads CSARGSGANVLTF. The CDR3 DNA sequence: TGCAGTGCTAGAGGGTCTGGGGCCAACGTCCTGACTTTC.

Relative to its sample, this clonotype is medium-sized. V is TRBV19 and J is TRBJ1-5, with 8 bases aligning to TRBD1. The V and J ends lost 5 bases and 8 bases, in that order; junction bases with no gene match: 14. The CDR3 is made up of 16 amino acids. Germline CDR1 and CDR2: LNHDA and SQIVND (reference sequence). CDR3 amino acids: CASSDRTGRVREPQHF. The CDR3, as DNA: TGTGCCAGTAGTGACCGGACAGGGAGGGTTAGGGAGCCCCAGCATTTT.

This clonotype was counted a few times. V is TRBV10-2 and J is TRBJ2-2, with 12 nucleotides matching TRBD2. Germline V gene sequence: CDR1 WSHSY, CDR2 SAAADI. J gave up 2 bases and V 9 bases, and 7 bases lay outside the gene matches. The CDR3 consists of 16 residues. The CDR3 DNA reads TGCGCCAGTCATACTAGCGGGAGGTCTAACACCGGGGAGCTGTTTTTT. It yields the protein CASHTSGRSNTGELFF.

This clonotype was counted between two and nine times. The V call is TRBV10-3, the J call TRBJ2-3; D might be TRBD1 (5 bases). CDR3 length: 14 residues. The V gene lost 3 bases and the J gene lost 5 bases, with 12 bases spanning the gap. Germline V lookup: CDR1 ENHRY, CDR2 SYGVKD. The CDR3 here is CAISDGQEGDTQYF. The CDR3 DNA is TGTGCCATCAGTGACGGACAAGAAGGAGATACGCAGTATTTT.

V gene TRBV20-1 combines with J gene TRBJ2-1; 7 bases line up with TRBD2. Unmatched junction bases numbered 9, after V lost 3 bases and J lost 4 bases. Germline V gene data show CDR1 as DFQATT and CDR2 as SNEGSKA (reference sequence). The CDR3 consists of 15 residues. This CDR3 is CSASEGGSLYNEQFF. The CDR3 nucleotides are TGCAGTGCTAGTGAGGGCGGGAGCTTATACAATGAGCAGTTCTTC.

This clonotype is labeled as medium-sized (0.01 to 0.1%). The chain carries TRBV6-1 and TRBJ1-2, with 8 bases matching TRBD1. Germline trimming cut 5 bases from V and 3 bases from J; bases unmatched to any gene: 11. Germline V lookup: CDR1 MNHNS, CDR2 SASEGT. The CDR3 contains 16 residues. The CDR3 coding sequence is TGTGCCAGCAGTCGCAGCCCCGGGACAGGATACTATGGCTACACCTTC. Amino acids: CASSRSPGTGYYGYTF.

This clonotype was observed a few times. The chain's CDR3 is CASSFEAGRIYEQYF. CDR3 sequence (DNA): TGTGCCAGCAGCTTCGAAGCGGGTAGGATCTACGAGCAGTACTTC. V is TRBV7-3 and J is TRBJ2-7; tentative D call: TRBD2 (6 bases). The CDR3 extends over 15 amino acids. V lost 3 bases to trimming and J lost 3 bases, with 15 bases between them. Per the germline V gene, CDR1 is SGHTA and CDR2 is FQGTGA. The full variable domain, with the rest looked up from reference TRBV7-3 and TRBJ2-7, is GAGVSQTPSNKVTEKGKYVELRCDPISGHTALYWYRQSLGQGPEFLIYFQGTGAADDSGLPNDRFFAVRPEGSVSTLKIQRTERGDSAVYLCASSFEAGRIYEQYFGPGTRLTVT.

In the case of this clonotype: This could be a read error, since a much larger clone is one nucleotide away. Without the conserved terminal phenylalanine or tryptophan, this CDR3 likely stems from a read error. The J gene is TRBJ2-7, the V gene TRBV6-1; D call uncertain. CDR1 and CDR2 from the germline V gene are MNHNS and SASEGT. This CDR3 spans 10 amino acids. Trimming pared 8 bases from V and 7 bases from J, leaving 9 bases between. CDR3 amino acids: CASGRREQYS. CDR3 DNA: TGTGCCAGCGGACGACGAGAGCAGTACTCC.

The chain has TRBV7-2 and TRBJ1-2; D remains ambiguous. CDR1 is SGHTA and CDR2 is FQGNSA in the germline V gene. The CDR3 runs 15 residues. The V end was cut by 0 bases, the J end by 5 bases, with 13 bases between. DNA for the CDR3: TGTGCCAGCAGCTTAGCGATTCCAGGCAAATATGGCTACACCTTC. The encoded protein is CASSLAIPGKYGYTF.

In its sample, this clonotype is medium-sized. The CDR3 region has the DNA TGTGCCAGCAGGAGCGGGACAGGCAACAATCAGCCCCAGCATTTT. Encoded protein: CASRSGTGNNQPQHF. The chain is built from TRBV2 and TRBJ1-5, with 8 bases aligning to TRBD1. Germline CDR1 is SNHLY and CDR2 is FYNNEI. The CDR3 sequence is 15 residues long. J was trimmed by 3 bases and V by 6 bases; bases with no gene match: 7.

This clonotype ranks as medium-sized (0.01 to 0.1%). The CDR3 spells CASSVGTGGYEQYF. The CDR3 DNA reads as TGTGCCAGCAGTGTCGGGACAGGGGGCTACGAGCAGTACTTC. The chain joins TRBV25-1 to TRBJ2-7, with 11 positions matching TRBD1. CDR3 size: 14 residues. The germline CDR1 and CDR2 sequences are MGHDK and SYGVNS. Unmatched junction bases numbered 2, after V lost 4 bases and J lost 3 bases.

In its sample, this clonotype ranks as medium-sized. The chain uses TRBV27 and TRBJ2-7, with D perhaps matching TRBD1 (5 bases). The CDR3 is made up of 14 amino acids. Germline V gene lookup returns CDR1 MNHEY and CDR2 SMNVEV (reference sequence). V lost 3 bases, J lost 2 bases, and 11 bases lay in between. In nucleotides, the CDR3 is TGTGCCAGCAGTTTTAGGGGCACCACCTACGAGCAGTACTTC. Its translation: CASSFRGTTYEQYF.

J is TRBJ2-7 and V is TRBV29-1; D perhaps matches TRBD1 (6 bases). From germline, CDR1 is SQVTM and CDR2 ANQGSEA. The CDR3 consists of 13 residues. The V gene lost 4 bases and the J gene lost 1 base, with 11 bases spanning the gap. The CDR3 nucleotides are TGCAGCGTTGTTCAGGGGACATCCTACGAGCAGTACTTC. Translation: CSVVQGTSYEQYF.

In its sample, this clonotype ranks as medium-sized. This chain connects TRBV3-1 to TRBJ1-4; tentative D call: TRBD1 (5 bases). Germline CDR1 and CDR2: LGHDT and YNNKEL (reference sequence). V lost 1 base, J lost 8 bases, and 17 bases lay in between. The CDR3 has 16 amino acids. The CDR3 nucleotides read TGTGCCAGCAGCCAAGGCACATTCTCTGGGGGAGAAAAACTGTTTTTT. This codes for CASSQGTFSGGEKLFF.

In the case of this clonotype: This CDR3 is missing its conserved last phenylalanine or tryptophan, likely due to a read error. The limits of the CDR3 on the DNA are not certain, so only TCRdb's listed CDR3 is given. This chain joins TRBV28 and TRBJ2-3; the table's TRBD2 call for D was not verified on the DNA. Germline V gene data show CDR1 as MDHEN and CDR2 as SYDVKM. The CDR3 extends over 20 residues, inclusive of both ends. CDR3 in amino acids: CASSPLAGVYLGIMGQYFGP.

The rearrangement links TRBV20-1 to TRBJ2-1; 7 bases map to TRBD2. This CDR3 is built from 16 residues. With 0 bases clipped from V and 6 bases from J, the junction kept 11 bases outside the gene matches. CDR1 is DFQATT and CDR2 is SNEGSKA in the germline V gene (reference sequence). In DNA, the CDR3 is TGCAGTGCTAGAGATCCTTCTAGCGGACGGCGCAATGAGCAGTTCTTC. Translating it yields CSARDPSSGRRNEQFF.

In its sample, this clonotype was seen a few times. The rearrangement uses TRBV20-1 and TRBJ1-5; no firm D call. From germline, CDR1 is DFQATT and CDR2 SNEGSKA (reference sequence). The CDR3 loop spans 12 amino acids. The V and J ends lost 4 bases and 5 bases respectively, with 9 bases between them. The DNA for the CDR3 is TGCAGTGCTATTCTTCGGGATCAGCCCCAGCATTTT. Its translation is CSAILRDQPQHF.

V is TRBV4-1 and J is TRBJ2-1; D is possibly TRBD2 (6 bases). The V end was cut by 4 bases, the J end by 0 bases, with 13 bases between. Germline V gene data show CDR1 as MGHRA and CDR2 as YSYEKL. CDR3 length: 16 residues. Written as DNA, the CDR3 is TGCGCCAGCAGCCCTAGCGAGCCGAGCTCCTACAATGAGCAGTTCTTC. Translating it yields CASSPSEPSSYNEQFF.